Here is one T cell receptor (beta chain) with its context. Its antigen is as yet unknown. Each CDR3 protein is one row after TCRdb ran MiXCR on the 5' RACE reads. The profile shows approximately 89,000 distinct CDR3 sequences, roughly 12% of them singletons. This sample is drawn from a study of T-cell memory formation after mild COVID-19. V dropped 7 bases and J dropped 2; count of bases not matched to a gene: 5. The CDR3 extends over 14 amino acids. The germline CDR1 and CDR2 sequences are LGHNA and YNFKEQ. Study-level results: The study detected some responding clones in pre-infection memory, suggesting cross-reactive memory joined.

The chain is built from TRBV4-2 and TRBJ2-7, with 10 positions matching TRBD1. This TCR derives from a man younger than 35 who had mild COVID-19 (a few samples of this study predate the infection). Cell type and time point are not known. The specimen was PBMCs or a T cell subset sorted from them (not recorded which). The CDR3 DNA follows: TGTGCCAGCAAACCGGGACAGGGGACCTACGAGCAGTACTTC. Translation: CASKPGQGTYEQYF.